Here is one TCR beta chain with its context. CDR3 length equals 14 residues. Germline V gives CDR1 LNHDA, CDR2 SQIVND (reference sequence). With V trimmed by 5 bases and J by 5 bases, 6 bases remained unmatched. This record belongs to a study of blood T cell repertoires in COVID-19. Overall study: Samples came from the United States, Italy and Spain, spanning acute and convalescent COVID-19. T cells, B-cell-depleted T cells, or PBMCs provided the cDNA or gDNA that served as material.

Per the authors' pipeline: Cell counts per sample came from amplifying reference gene primers. Profiled with immunoSEQ multiplex PCR; TCRdb holds only in-frame clones, not every one. That table supplies the V and J calls and clone size; D and trimming were determined from the DNA. The sample has about 55,000 clones; more than 80% are singletons. The J gene is TRBJ1-5, the V gene TRBV19, with 7 nucleotides matching TRBD1. This receptor was obtained from a man aged 60-69 years with acute or convalescent COVID-19. The sample consisted of peripheral blood. CDR3 loop: CASSPGQVDQPQHF. Written as DNA, the CDR3 is TGTGCCAGTAGTCCCGGACAGGTTGATCAGCCCCAGCATTTT.